Below, 2 T cell receptor beta chains from the same sample are listed, as sequenced in a study of tumor and adjacent non-tumor tissue in lung cancer. A modified ARM-PCR protocol with three rounds of nested PCR amplified TCRbeta. Via MiXCR, TCRdb re-called the multiplex PCR reads, giving one row per CDR3 protein. The data hold around 74,000 distinct CDR3 sequences, with around two thirds observed a single time. This sample's RNA came from whole unsorted tissue. Sequenced sample: lung tumor tissue. Receptors originate from a woman in her seventies with non-small cell lung cancer.

For this clonotype: A much bigger clone sits one base away, suggesting this may be a read error. The chain links TRBV7-4 to TRBJ2-7; D might be TRBD2 (7 bases). CDR1 is SGHVT and CDR2 is SQSDAQ in the germline V gene. The CDR3 has 14 residues. CDR3 region: CASSPEWGGHEQHF. The DNA of the CDR3 is TGTGCCAGCAGCCCCGAATGGGGGGGACACGAGCAGCACTTC.

This clonotype was recorded many times. The chain employs TRBV20-1 and TRBJ1-5; TRBD1 matches 10 bases. CDR1 is DFQATT, CDR2 SNEGSKA, per germline (reference sequence). Trimming at V came to 6 bases and at J to 1 base, leaving 6 bases not matched to a gene. The CDR3 length is 15 residues. The CDR3 DNA reads as TGCAGTGCCCACGGGACAGGGGAGAGCAATCAGCCCCAGCATTTT. Its translation is CSAHGTGESNQPQHF.